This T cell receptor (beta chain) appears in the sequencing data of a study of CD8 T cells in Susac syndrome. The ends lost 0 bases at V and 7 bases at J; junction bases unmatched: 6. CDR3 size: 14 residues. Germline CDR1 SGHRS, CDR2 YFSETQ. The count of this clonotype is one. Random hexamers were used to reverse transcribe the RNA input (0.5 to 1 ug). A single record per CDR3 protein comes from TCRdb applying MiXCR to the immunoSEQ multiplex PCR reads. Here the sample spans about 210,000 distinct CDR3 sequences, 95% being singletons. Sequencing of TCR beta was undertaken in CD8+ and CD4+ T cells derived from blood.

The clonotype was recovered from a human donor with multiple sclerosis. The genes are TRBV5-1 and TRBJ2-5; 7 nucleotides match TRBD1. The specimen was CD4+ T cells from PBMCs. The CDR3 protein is CASSLEGGAVTQYF. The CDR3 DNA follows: TGCGCCAGCAGCTTGGAAGGGGGCGCGGTGACCCAGTACTTC.